This TCR beta chain was sequenced in a study of beta chain features in type 1 diabetes listed by TCRdb under 2018. About the investigation overall: Mean age, gender distribution, total cell number and subset yield were not different between patients and healthy donors. A total of under 120,000,000 sorted cells were examined across all samples, and RNA yield correlated strongly with the number of cells per subset. In the study, recently diagnosed type 1 diabetes patients and matched healthy donors were compared on the TCRB repertoires of their sorted circulating CD4+ T cell subsets. Regulatory and stem cell-like memory subsets were isolated from only 8 patients and roughly 8 healthy donors, whereas naive and central memory subsets came from all 30 or so donors. On the study overall, not on this receptor specifically: Fewer insertions and more nucleotide deletions at VDJ recombination sites were observed in patients with type 1 diabetes, implying thymic rearrangement abnormalities. Only small numbers of individuals were included in the HLA sub-analyses, which left unresolved whether HLA type had any influence on TCRB rearrangement. Type 1 diabetes patients showed a moderate but significant shortening of TCRB CDR3 length in all four CD4+ subsets. Naive, central memory and regulatory TCRB repertoires appeared to be more alike among patients than among healthy donors. PCR might favor shorter templates, but patient and control samples were amplified and corrected together, so any skew would affect both groups equally. Sequencing cDNA rather than genomic DNA could over-represent highly expressing activated cells, although activation and CD3 levels did not differ between groups.

Each donor gave one peripheral blood draw, averaging approximately 120 mL, which was collected into heparinised tubes. A BD FACSAria II and a panel including CD45RO, CCR7, CD25, CD127, CD95 and CD27 were used to sort naive, central memory, regulatory and stem cell-like memory CD4+ T cells. A purity above 98% was achieved for all sorted populations. PBMCs were isolated right away by Lymphoprep density gradient centrifugation and were stained directly, without culture. Samples were stained and sorted in pairs, with one healthy donor and one patient per experiment, so that batch effects were minimized. All of the isolated RNA was reverse transcribed with the High Capacity cDNA Reverse Transcription Kit, so expressed TCRB transcripts were sequenced. Deep immunoSEQ sequencing was performed on naive, central memory and regulatory T cell samples, with an average of roughly 3.5 million total reads per sample. After sorted cells were lysed in RLT buffer, RNA was extracted with DNase-treated RNeasy Micro or Mini kits, with the choice depending on cell number. Each cell subset was processed on its own to prevent cross-contamination, while patient and healthy donor samples were processed together. The immunoSEQ multiplex PCR was used to amplify TCRB sequences from cDNA, yielding 87-bp fragments that span the CDR3 region. Amplicons were sequenced on the Illumina HiSeq platform. Per the source publication's procedure: PCR bias was corrected computationally using synthetic template baselines, and reads within Hamming distance 2 were collapsed, with unmergeable singletons discarded. By aligning reads against IMGT, V, D and J genes, CDR3 length, and insertions or deletions at six rearrangement sites were assigned. Within each subset, clonotype counts were normalized to the number of sorted cells before true diversity and Gini coefficients were calculated with the tcR R package. The overlap coefficient, calculated on TCRB nucleotide sequences, was used to measure repertoire sharing. Out-of-frame TCRB sequences from naive cells were analyzed as a proxy for the pre-selection repertoire. This is the immuneACCESS table as TCRdb keeps it, with only in-frame sequences that have V and J called. A part of the clones is gone; compared with another copy, unresolved V genes explain less than half, and the rest is unexplained. From that table come the V and J calls and clone size; the DNA was used to work out D and trimming. The sample has about 240,000 clones on record, 14% of them singletons. The top ten clonotypes cover about 0.018% of the sample.

Only a few counts were recorded for this clone. Its cognate antigen has yet to be identified. Base qualities are not recorded, but no much larger clone differs from it by a single base. Other nucleotide sequences from this sample produce the same CDR3. Sequences SNHLY (CDR1) and FYNNEI (CDR2) are obtained from the germline V gene. The CDR3 has 11 amino acids, counting the end cysteine and phenylalanine. The DNA shown is the 33-base CDR3, in frame from base 1. Trimming removed 4 bases from V and 4 bases from J, leaving 4 bases between the germline ends. The receptor was derived from a man aged 30 to 45 with type 1 diabetes. The rearranged segments are TRBV2 and TRBJ2-5, with the D gene too uncertain to name. The sample was naive CD4+ T cells from blood. Interpreted using the paper, the cell subset or site label stands for: true naive CD4+ T cells. The CDR3 has the sequence CASSGRETQYF. The DNA reads TGTGCCAGCAGTGGTCGAGAGACCCAGTACTTC.